The sequence of this TCR beta chain was determined in a study of T cells in localized non-small cell lung cancer (dated by TCRdb to between 2020 and 2021). Study-level background: The study analyzed T cell repertoires of hundreds of early-stage NSCLC patients, comparing tumors and uninvolved tumor-adjacent lungs. All 240 or so NSCLC patients in the cohort were treatment-naive and had localized lung tumors that were resected. A mean age of about 66 years was recorded for the NSCLC patients, of whom 120 to 150 were male and 95 to 110 were female.

At diagnosis, peripheral blood, uninvolved tumor-adjacent lung and tumor were collected and were preserved as a mix of fresh-frozen and FFPE material. For TCR repertoire profiling, blood samples were analyzed as peripheral blood mononuclear cells. Here is what the overall study found, with its caveats: A median of roughly 60 of the top 100 tumor clones were detected in paired uninvolved adjacent lung, and about 29 of these tumor clones were also found among the top 100 clones of the paired uninvolved adjacent lung. Uninvolved tumor-adjacent lung showed the highest T cell clonality, higher than tumor, which suggests more focused antigenic responses in the uninvolved tumor-adjacent lung. Longer overall survival was associated with higher blood T cell density, whereas shorter survival was associated with higher adjacent-lung clonality. Because multi-region tumor sequencing was not done, intratumor heterogeneity could not be ruled out. Since the design was exploratory, TCR variables were selected using unadjusted p-values with no false-discovery rate correction.

A word on this clone: No antigen is known for it. Base quality data are lacking; no much larger clone is found one base away.

TCR beta CDR3 regions were sequenced from DNA using the immunoSEQ Assay. On the authors' methods: To compute T cell density, TCR beta template counts were normalized to usable DNA, which was estimated by amplifying housekeeping genes. Using the preseqR package, richness was estimated by extrapolating to 120,000 templates for tissue samples and 400,000 templates for PBMC samples. Clonality was defined as one minus Pielou's evenness. Differential abundance testing on productive amino-acid clonotypes, with a minimum total count of 5 and an alpha of 0.1, was used to identify tissue-enriched TCRs. The Jaccard Index and the Morisita Overlap Index were used to measure repertoire overlap between compartments. GLIPH clustered TCR beta CDR3s with public tetramer-defined viral CDR3s; viral motifs required at least three viral sequences plus V-gene enrichment. Imported from immuneACCESS, the table was reduced by TCRdb to in-frame sequences with V and J called. These copies leave out some clones; in studies compared against another copy, an unresolved V gene accounts for under half, and the cause of the remainder is not known. That table furnishes V, J and clone size, whereas the DNA furnished D and trimming. This sample gives about 70,000 clones in total; about four fifths of them show up just once. 1% to 1.5% of the sample is held by the ten biggest clonotypes.

CDR1 and CDR2 (SGHRS, YFSETQ) derive from the germline V gene. Reading from cysteine to phenylalanine, the CDR3 counts 12 amino acids. Left in the record is the CDR3 DNA by itself, 36 bases read in frame from the first base. V loses 8 bases, J loses 2 bases, and the germline ends lie 11 bases apart. This chain joins TRBV5-1 to TRBJ2-7, with the D gene uncertain. This TCR came from a female donor of 60 years or more with stage I lung adenocarcinoma. The source material was peripheral blood, sampled before any cancer treatment. The CDR3 reads CASYEVPYEQYF. The DNA reads TGCGCCAGTTATGAGGTTCCCTACGAGCAGTACTTC.